Described below is a single TCR beta chain sequence and its context. No antigen is known for it. PCR involved 60 Vbeta and 13 Jbeta primers. Clones were sequenced by immunoSEQ multiplex PCR, and TCRdb holds only the in-frame ones, with some missing. The table has some 98,000 clones, roughly 79% seen once. In germline, CDR1 is MNHEY, CDR2 SMNVEV (reference sequence). Trimming pared 2 bases from V and 6 bases from J, leaving 9 bases between. This CDR3 region has 13 residues. This specimen comes from a study of cytomegalovirus exposure and HLA in healthy donors. The study, taken as a whole, reports: Highly shared sequence variants in one cluster were likely a sequencing artifact.

Sample: PBMCs. This sequence joins TRBV27 and TRBJ2-3; D is perhaps TRBD2 (6 bases). The receptor's source is a man aged 35 to 55 in good health and CMV-seronegative. The CDR3 DNA reads TGTGCCAGCAGTTTAGGAGGGAGGGATACGCAGTATTTT. Its protein product is CASSLGGRDTQYF.